A selection of T cell receptor beta chains follows, all from one sample in a study of cytomegalovirus exposure and HLA in healthy donors. Sequenced by immunoSEQ multiplex PCR; TCRdb stores in-frame clones only, minus some. The sample holds about 120,000 clones, about 76% seen once. The sample taken for sequencing was PBMCs. The receptor source for this set is a man between 60 and 75 years old in good health and CMV-seropositive. Both conserved end residues are part of each CDR3. The D gene is left open where the match is weak. Not every row has a clone size; where given, it reads once, few, many or a size class.

size: few; D: TRBD2; V: TRBV19; J: TRBJ2-1; CDR3: CASSIGGGSYNEQFF; DNA: TGTGCCAGTAGTATAGGGGGGGGCTCCTACAATGAGCAGTTCTTC
size: .; D: .; V: TRBV5-4; J: TRBJ2-7; CDR3: CASSLTGTYEQYF; DNA: TGTGCCAGCAGCTTAACAGGGACCTACGAGCAGTACTTC
size: .; D: .; V: TRBV19; J: TRBJ2-7; CDR3: CASSTQLLYEQYF; DNA: TGTGCCAGTAGTACTCAACTTCTCTACGAGCAGTACTTC
size: .; D: TRBD1; V: TRBV30; J: TRBJ2-7; CDR3: CAWRDGQGNEQYF; DNA: TGTGCCTGGAGAGACGGACAGGGGAACGAGCAGTACTTC
size: few; D: TRBD1; V: TRBV15; J: TRBJ2-7; CDR3: CATSRSGQGIYEQYF; DNA: TGTGCCACCAGCAGATCGGGACAGGGGATCTACGAGCAGTACTTC
size: .; D: .; V: TRBV4-1; J: TRBJ1-2; CDR3: CASSPLGGGPNYGYTF; DNA: TGCGCCAGCAGCCCACTAGGGGGGGGACCTAACTATGGCTACACCTTC
size: .; D: TRBD1; V: TRBV9; J: TRBJ2-7; CDR3: CASSATGTGVPYEQYF; DNA: TGTGCCAGCAGCGCCACCGGGACAGGGGTTCCCTACGAGCAGTACTTC
size: .; D: .; V: TRBV28; J: TRBJ1-5; CDR3: CASNSRIGGWGNQPQHF; DNA: TGTGCCAGCAACTCAAGGATTGGGGGCTGGGGCAATCAGCCCCAGCATTTT
size: once; D: .; V: TRBV10-1; J: TRBJ1-1; CDR3: CASTRGLSTEAFF; DNA: TGCGCCAGCACTAGGGGGTTAAGCACTGAAGCTTTCTTT
size: .; D: TRBD2; V: TRBV11-2; J: TRBJ2-5; CDR3: CASSARNSGSSPSQYF; DNA: TGTGCCAGCAGCGCGCGGAATAGCGGGAGTTCCCCTTCCCAGTACTTC
size: few; D: TRBD1; V: TRBV7-3; J: TRBJ2-2; CDR3: CASSLIGQGNTGELFF; DNA: TGTGCCAGCAGCTTAATAGGACAGGGGAACACCGGGGAGCTGTTTTTT
size: .; D: TRBD1; V: TRBV27; J: TRBJ2-7; CDR3: CAGSNWTGIDEQYF; DNA: TGTGCCGGCAGTAACTGGACAGGGATCGACGAGCAGTACTTC
size: .; D: .; V: TRBV7-3; J: TRBJ2-7; CDR3: CASSLGPGLNEQYF; DNA: TGTGCCAGCAGCTTAGGTCCAGGGTTGAACGAGCAGTACTTC
size: once; D: TRBD1; V: TRBV4-1; J: TRBJ2-7; CDR3: CASSQYGTGLEQYF; DNA: TGCGCCAGCAGCCAGTACGGGACAGGGCTCGAGCAGTACTTC
size: .; D: TRBD1; V: TRBV5-1; J: TRBJ2-7; CDR3: CASSVGGTGGYEQYF; DNA: TGCGCCAGCAGCGTCGGAGGGACAGGGGGCTACGAGCAGTACTTC
size: .; D: TRBD1; V: TRBV6-1; J: TRBJ1-1; CDR3: CASRTGGKNTEAFF; DNA: TGTGCCAGCAGGACAGGGGGCAAGAACACTGAAGCTTTCTTT
size: .; D: .; V: TRBV6-6; J: TRBJ2-1; CDR3: CASRPGFYSYNEQFF; DNA: TGTGCCAGCAGGCCAGGGTTTTATTCCTACAATGAGCAGTTCTTC
size: .; D: .; V: TRBV5-1; J: TRBJ2-7; CDR3: CASSFGQRPTYEQYF; DNA: TGCGCCAGCAGCTTCGGACAGCGCCCCACCTACGAGCAGTACTTC
size: .; D: TRBD1; V: TRBV10-2; J: TRBJ1-5; CDR3: CASARDRDVRQPQHF; DNA: TGCGCCAGCGCCAGGGACAGGGACGTCAGACAGCCCCAGCATTTT
size: .; D: .; V: TRBV18; J: TRBJ2-3; CDR3: CASSTPGTDTQYF; DNA: TGTGCCAGCTCAACCCCCGGCACAGATACGCAATATTTT
size: .; D: .; V: TRBV2; J: TRBJ1-4; CDR3: CASEKGNEKLFF; DNA: TGTGCCAGTGAAAAGGGGAATGAAAAACTGTTTTTT
size: .; D: TRBD2; V: TRBV5-6; J: TRBJ2-3; CDR3: CASSLVPSGEPRDTQYF; DNA: TGTGCCAGCAGCTTGGTGCCTAGCGGAGAACCCAGAGATACGCAGTATTTT
size: .; D: TRBD2; V: TRBV30; J: TRBJ2-3; CDR3: CAWRDRRGANTQYF; DNA: TGTGCCTGGAGGGACCGGCGGGGGGCGAATACGCAGTATTTT
size: .; D: TRBD2; V: TRBV28; J: TRBJ2-5; CDR3: CASKISRGVAGGPWRETQYF; DNA: TGTGCCAGCAAAATCAGCCGGGGTGTAGCGGGAGGGCCATGGAGAGAGACCCAGTACTTC
size: .; D: .; V: TRBV2; J: TRBJ2-3; CDR3: CASSAVDTQYF; DNA: TGTGCCAGCAGTGCAGTAGATACGCAGTATTTT
size: .; D: .; V: TRBV5-1; J: TRBJ2-1; CDR3: CASSRGNSGYNEQFF; DNA: TGCGCCAGCAGCCGTGGAAATTCGGGGTACAATGAGCAGTTCTTC
size: .; D: TRBD2; V: TRBV28; J: TRBJ2-5; CDR3: CASSLETSSMETQYF; DNA: TGTGCCAGCAGTCTAGAGACTAGCTCGATGGAGACCCAGTACTTC
size: once; D: TRBD1; V: TRBV30; J: TRBJ2-6; CDR3: CAWSGKPGQVASGANVLTF; DNA: TGTGCCTGGAGTGGGAAACCGGGACAGGTGGCCTCTGGGGCCAACGTCCTGACTTTC
size: .; D: TRBD1; V: TRBV7-9; J: TRBJ2-7; CDR3: CASSFVIGTGYSYEQYF; DNA: TGTGCCAGCAGCTTTGTAATAGGGACAGGTTACTCCTACGAGCAGTACTTC
size: .; D: TRBD2; V: TRBV5-1; J: TRBJ2-1; CDR3: CASSYTSGGAIEQFF; DNA: TGCGCCAGCAGCTACACTAGCGGGGGGGCCATTGAGCAGTTCTTC
size: .; D: .; V: TRBV30; J: TRBJ1-1; CDR3: CAWSRQTGEAFF; DNA: TGTGCCTGGAGTAGGCAGACAGGTGAAGCTTTCTTT
size: .; D: TRBD2; V: TRBV6-6; J: TRBJ2-1; CDR3: CASRERGGSNEQFF; DNA: TGTGCCAGCAGAGAGCGGGGAGGAAGCAATGAGCAGTTCTTC
size: .; D: .; V: TRBV19; J: TRBJ1-5; CDR3: CASTTIPGSQPQHF; DNA: TGTGCCAGTACAACCATCCCTGGGAGTCAGCCCCAGCATTTT
size: .; D: TRBD2; V: TRBV15; J: TRBJ2-7; CDR3: CATRDSGRALNVQYF; DNA: TGTGCCACCCGAGATAGCGGGAGGGCCCTAAATGTGCAGTACTTC
size: few; D: TRBD1; V: TRBV6-5; J: TRBJ1-5; CDR3: CASSTQGDQPQHF; DNA: TGTGCCAGCAGTACCCAGGGGGACCAGCCCCAGCATTTT
size: few; D: .; V: TRBV5-1; J: TRBJ2-5; CDR3: CASNALFQVTQYF; DNA: TGCGCCAGCAACGCCCTATTCCAGGTGACCCAGTACTTC
size: .; D: .; V: TRBV11-2; J: TRBJ1-1; CDR3: CASSFQGLNTEAFF; DNA: TGTGCCAGCAGCTTCCAGGGATTGAACACTGAAGCTTTCTTT
size: .; D: .; V: TRBV12-5; J: TRBJ2-1; CDR3: CASGFWRDSYNEQFF; DNA: TGTGCTAGTGGTTTTTGGAGGGATTCCTACAATGAGCAGTTCTTC
size: .; D: .; V: TRBV5-4; J: TRBJ1-6; CDR3: CASSLVPGPGSPLHF; DNA: TGTGCCAGCAGCTTGGTCCCGGGCCCGGGGTCACCCCTCCACTTT
size: once; D: .; V: TRBV28; J: TRBJ1-2; CDR3: CATTTENYGYTF; DNA: TGTGCCACCACAACAGAAAACTATGGCTACACCTTC
size: .; D: TRBD2; V: TRBV15; J: TRBJ2-7; CDR3: CATSRERELYEQYF; DNA: TGTGCCACCAGCAGAGAGCGGGAGTTGTACGAGCAGTACTTC
size: .; D: TRBD2; V: TRBV7-8; J: TRBJ2-7; CDR3: CASSLGFKYRGLARYEQYF; DNA: TGTGCCAGCAGCTTAGGATTTAAGTATAGAGGACTAGCTCGATACGAGCAGTACTTC
size: .; D: .; V: TRBV2; J: TRBJ2-2; CDR3: CASKEDGYTGELFF; DNA: TGTGCCAGCAAGGAGGACGGATACACCGGGGAGCTGTTTTTT
size: few; D: .; V: TRBV5-1; J: TRBJ1-3; CDR3: CASSLVSAGNTIYF; DNA: TGCGCCAGCAGCTTGGTATCAGCTGGAAACACCATATATTTT
size: .; D: .; V: TRBV7-9; J: TRBJ2-3; CDR3: CASNRLRLAELNTQYF; DNA: TGTGCCAGCAATCGCCTAAGGCTAGCAGAGCTAAATACGCAGTATTTT
size: .; D: .; V: TRBV15; J: TRBJ2-2; CDR3: CATSSSGNTGELFF; DNA: TGTGCCACCAGCAGTAGCGGGAACACCGGGGAGCTGTTTTTT
size: few; D: TRBD1; V: TRBV5-4; J: TRBJ2-6; CDR3: CASSKRDRSSGANVLTF; DNA: TGTGCCAGCAGCAAAAGGGACAGAAGCTCTGGGGCCAACGTCCTGACTTTC
size: .; D: TRBD1; V: TRBV19; J: TRBJ1-5; CDR3: CASSMGQGGQTQHF; DNA: TGTGCCAGTAGTATGGGACAGGGAGGGCAGACCCAGCATTTT
size: .; D: .; V: TRBV2; J: TRBJ1-1; CDR3: CASSAISSGTEAFF; DNA: TGTGCCAGCAGTGCCATTTCCTCGGGGACTGAAGCTTTCTTT
size: .; D: .; V: TRBV5-4; J: TRBJ1-2; CDR3: CASSPAQTQGYYGYTF; DNA: TGTGCCAGCAGCCCCGCTCAGACACAGGGCTACTATGGCTACACCTTC
size: .; D: .; V: TRBV5-1; J: TRBJ2-7; CDR3: CASSSQGGGRYEQYF; DNA: TGCGCCAGCAGCTCTCAGGGAGGGGGTAGGTACGAGCAGTACTTC
size: .; D: .; V: TRBV21-1; J: TRBJ2-7; CDR3: CASSKAGVQRTNEQYF; DNA: TGTGCCAGCAGCAAAGCGGGGGTACAGAGGACTAACGAGCAGTACTTC
size: .; D: .; V: TRBV6-5; J: TRBJ1-1; CDR3: CASIEQGNTEAFF; DNA: TGTGCCAGCATCGAACAGGGGAACACTGAAGCTTTCTTT
size: .; D: TRBD1; V: TRBV2; J: TRBJ1-5; CDR3: CASSPDRGRGQPQHF; DNA: TGTGCCAGCAGCCCCGACAGGGGCAGAGGTCAGCCCCAGCATTTT
size: .; D: TRBD1; V: TRBV5-1; J: TRBJ1-3; CDR3: CASSPGQGASGNTIYF; DNA: TGCGCCAGCAGCCCTGGACAGGGGGCCTCTGGAAACACCATATATTTT